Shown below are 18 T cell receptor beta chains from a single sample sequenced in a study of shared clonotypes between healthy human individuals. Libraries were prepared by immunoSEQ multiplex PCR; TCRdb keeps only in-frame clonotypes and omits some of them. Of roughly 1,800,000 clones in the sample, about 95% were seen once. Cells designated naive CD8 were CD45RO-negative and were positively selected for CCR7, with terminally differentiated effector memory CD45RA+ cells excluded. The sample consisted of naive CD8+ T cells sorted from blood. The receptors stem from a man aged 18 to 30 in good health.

The chain's CDR3 is CASSEGQGFYEQFF. DNA for the CDR3: TGTGCCAGCAGTGAGGGACAGGGGTTCTATGAGCAGTTCTTC. The V and J genes are TRBV6-1 and TRBJ2-1, with 10 bases that match TRBD1. With V trimmed by 3 bases and J by 8 bases, 4 bases remained unmatched. The CDR3 is 14 residues long. Germline CDR1 and CDR2: MNHNS and SASEGT.

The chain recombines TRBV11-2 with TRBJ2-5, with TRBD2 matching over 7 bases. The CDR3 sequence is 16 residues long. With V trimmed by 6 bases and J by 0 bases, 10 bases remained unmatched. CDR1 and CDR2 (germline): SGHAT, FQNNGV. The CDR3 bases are TGTGCCAGCAGTCCTCTAGCGGAAGCGTACCAAGAGACCCAGTACTTC. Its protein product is CASSPLAEAYQETQYF.

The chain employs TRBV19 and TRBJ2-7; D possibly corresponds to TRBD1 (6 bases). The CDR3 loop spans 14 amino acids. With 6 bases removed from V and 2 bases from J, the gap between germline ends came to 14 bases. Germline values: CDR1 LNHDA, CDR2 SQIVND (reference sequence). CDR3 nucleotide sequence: TGTGCCAGTAGCTCCCAGGGGAGCACCTACGAGCAGTACTTC. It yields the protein CASSSQGSTYEQYF.

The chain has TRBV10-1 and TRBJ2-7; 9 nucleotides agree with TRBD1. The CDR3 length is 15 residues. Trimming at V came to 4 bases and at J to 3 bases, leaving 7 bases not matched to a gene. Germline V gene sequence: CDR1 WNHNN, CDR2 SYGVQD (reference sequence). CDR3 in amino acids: CASSVDRGFYYEQYF. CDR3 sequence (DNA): TGCGCCAGCAGTGTGGACAGGGGATTTTACTACGAGCAGTACTTC.

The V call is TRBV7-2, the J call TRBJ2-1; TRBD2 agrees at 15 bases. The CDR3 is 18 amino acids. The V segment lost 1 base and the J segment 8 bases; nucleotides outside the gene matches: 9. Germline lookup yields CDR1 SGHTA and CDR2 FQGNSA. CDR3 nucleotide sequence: TGTGCCAGCAGCTTAGGGGGGACTAGCGGGAGGCCCAGGGATGAGCAGTTCTTC. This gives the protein CASSLGGTSGRPRDEQFF. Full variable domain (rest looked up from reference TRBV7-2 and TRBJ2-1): GAGVSQSPSNKVTEKGKDVELRCDPISGHTALYWYRQSLGQGLEFLIYFQGNSAPDKSGLPSDRFSAERTGGSVSTLTIQRTQQEDSAVYLCASSLGGTSGRPRDEQFFGPGTRLTVL.

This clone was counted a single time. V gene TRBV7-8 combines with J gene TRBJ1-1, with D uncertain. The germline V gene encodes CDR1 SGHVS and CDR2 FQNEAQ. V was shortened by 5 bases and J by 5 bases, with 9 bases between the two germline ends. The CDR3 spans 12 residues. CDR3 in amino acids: CASSQTVTEAFF. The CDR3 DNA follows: TGTGCCAGCAGCCAGACTGTGACTGAAGCTTTCTTT.

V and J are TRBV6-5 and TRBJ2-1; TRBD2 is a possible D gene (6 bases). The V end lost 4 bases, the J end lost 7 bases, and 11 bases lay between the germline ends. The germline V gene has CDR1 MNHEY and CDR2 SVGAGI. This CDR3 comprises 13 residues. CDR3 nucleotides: TGTGCCAGCAGTTCGGGGGTCGGAAATGAGCAGTTCTTC. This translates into CASSSGVGNEQFF.

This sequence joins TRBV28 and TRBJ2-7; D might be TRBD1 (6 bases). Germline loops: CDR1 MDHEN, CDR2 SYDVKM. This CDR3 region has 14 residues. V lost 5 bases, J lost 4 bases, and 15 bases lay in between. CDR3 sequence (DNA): TGTGCCAGCAGTGCAACAGGGAGAAAGTACGAGCAGTACTTC. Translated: CASSATGRKYEQYF.

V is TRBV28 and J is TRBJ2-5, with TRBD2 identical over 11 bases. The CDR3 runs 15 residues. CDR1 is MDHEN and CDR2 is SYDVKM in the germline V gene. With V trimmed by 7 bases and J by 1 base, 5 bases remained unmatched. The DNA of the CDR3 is TGTGCCAGCAACATAGCGGGGGGGTCCCAAGAGACCCAGTACTTC. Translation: CASNIAGGSQETQYF.

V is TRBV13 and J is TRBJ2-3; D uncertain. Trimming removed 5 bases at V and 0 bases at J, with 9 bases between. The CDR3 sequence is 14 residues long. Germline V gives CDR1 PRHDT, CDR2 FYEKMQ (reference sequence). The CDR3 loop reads CASSNVQSTDTQYF. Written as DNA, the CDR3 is TGTGCCAGCAGCAACGTACAGAGCACAGATACGCAGTATTTT.

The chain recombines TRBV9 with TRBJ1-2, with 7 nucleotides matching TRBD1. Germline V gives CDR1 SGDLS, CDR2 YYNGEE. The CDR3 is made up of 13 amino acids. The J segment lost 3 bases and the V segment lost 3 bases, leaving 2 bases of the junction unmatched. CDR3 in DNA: TGTGCCAGCAGCGGGGACAGATACTATGGCTACACCTTC. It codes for CASSGDRYYGYTF.

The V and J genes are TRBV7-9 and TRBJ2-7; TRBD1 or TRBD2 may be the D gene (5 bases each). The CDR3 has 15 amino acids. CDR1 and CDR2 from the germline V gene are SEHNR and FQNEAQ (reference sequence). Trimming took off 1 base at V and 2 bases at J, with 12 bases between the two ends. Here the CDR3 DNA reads TGTGCCAGCAGCTTAGTTACAGGAGGAACCTACGAGCAGTACTTC. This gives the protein CASSLVTGGTYEQYF.

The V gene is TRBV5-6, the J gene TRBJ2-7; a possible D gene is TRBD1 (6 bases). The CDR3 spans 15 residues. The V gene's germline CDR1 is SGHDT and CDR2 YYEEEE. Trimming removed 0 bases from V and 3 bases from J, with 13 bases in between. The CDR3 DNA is TGTGCCAGCAGCTTGGCTGGGGGCGGGCGCTACGAGCAGTACTTC. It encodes CASSLAGGGRYEQYF.

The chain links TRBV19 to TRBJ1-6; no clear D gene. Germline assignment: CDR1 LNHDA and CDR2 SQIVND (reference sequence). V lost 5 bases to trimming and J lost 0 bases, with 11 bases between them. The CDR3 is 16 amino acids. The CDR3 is CASSAGISSYNSPLHF. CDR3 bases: TGTGCCAGTAGTGCCGGGATAAGCTCCTATAATTCACCCCTCCACTTT.

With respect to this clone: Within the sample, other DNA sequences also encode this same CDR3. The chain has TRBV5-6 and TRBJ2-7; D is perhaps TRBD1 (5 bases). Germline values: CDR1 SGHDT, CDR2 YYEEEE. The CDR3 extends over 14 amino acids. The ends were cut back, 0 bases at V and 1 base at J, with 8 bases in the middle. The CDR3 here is CASSLVTASYEQYF. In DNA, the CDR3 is TGTGCCAGCAGCTTGGTGACAGCTTCCTACGAGCAGTACTTC.

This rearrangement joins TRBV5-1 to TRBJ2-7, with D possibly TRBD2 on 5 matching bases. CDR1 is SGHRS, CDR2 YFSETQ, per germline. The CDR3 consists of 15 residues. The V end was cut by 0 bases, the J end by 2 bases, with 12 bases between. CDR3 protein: CASSLAPGTPYEQYF. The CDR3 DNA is TGCGCCAGCAGCTTGGCCCCGGGAACTCCCTACGAGCAGTACTTC.

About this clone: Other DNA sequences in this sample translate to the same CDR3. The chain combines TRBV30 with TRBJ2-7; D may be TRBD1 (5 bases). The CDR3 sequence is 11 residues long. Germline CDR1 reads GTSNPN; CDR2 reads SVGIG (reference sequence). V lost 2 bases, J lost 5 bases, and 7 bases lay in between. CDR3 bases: TGTGCCTGGAGTCTAGGGGACGAGCAGTACTTC. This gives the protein CAWSLGDEQYF.

The CDR3, as DNA: TGTGCCAGCAGCTTGGCCGAGGCAGGGGGCATCCCCCTCCACTTT. It specifies CASSLAEAGGIPLHF. V is TRBV5-6 and J is TRBJ1-6; TRBD1 matches at 8 bases. The V and J ends lost 0 bases and 13 bases, in that order; junction bases with no gene match: 9. CDR1 and CDR2 (germline): SGHDT, YYEEEE. CDR3 length: 15 amino acids.